The 25 T cell receptor beta chains below come from one sample, sequenced in a study of cytomegalovirus exposure and HLA in healthy donors. The PCR made use of 60 Vbeta and 13 Jbeta primers. The data were produced by immunoSEQ multiplex PCR, yet TCRdb's version contains in-frame clones alone and is incomplete. Of 210,000 or so clones listed, around 80% were seen once; the top ten hold 0.2% to 0.25%. What was sequenced was PBMCs. Receptor source: a girl aged 2 to 10 in good health and CMV-seronegative.

This clone was recorded a few times. The chain is built from TRBV2 and TRBJ1-4; 7 positions agree with TRBD1. The CDR3 loop spans 17 amino acids. Germline V gene lookup returns CDR1 SNHLY and CDR2 FYNNEI. The trim removed 3 bases at V and 7 bases at J, leaving 14 bases unmatched. The DNA of the CDR3 is TGTGCCAGCAGTGAGAAGCCGCTGACAGGGTTGGGTGAAAAACTGTTTTTT. This gives the protein CASSEKPLTGLGEKLFF.

This clone was recorded a few times. The V gene is TRBV19, the J gene TRBJ1-2, with 9 bases matching TRBD1. The germline V gene has CDR1 LNHDA and CDR2 SQIVND (reference sequence). V gave up 0 bases and J gave up 4 bases; unmatched junction bases: 9. The length of the CDR3 is 17 residues. The CDR3 loop is CASSIDLLGTGSYGYTF. The CDR3 nucleotides read TGTGCCAGTAGTATAGATCTATTAGGGACAGGGTCCTATGGCTACACCTTC.

V gene TRBV9 combines with J gene TRBJ2-1; 12 bases line up with TRBD1. This CDR3 comprises 14 residues. The V and J ends lost 3 bases and 8 bases, in that order; junction bases with no gene match: 3. Germline-derived CDR1 and CDR2 are SGDLS and YYNGEE. CDR3 in amino acids: CASSDGTGGYEQFF. The CDR3 region has the DNA TGTGCCAGCAGCGACGGGACAGGGGGCTATGAGCAGTTCTTC.

This chain uses TRBV2 with TRBJ2-2; D may be TRBD2 (6 bases). V gave up 10 bases and J gave up 4 bases, with 10 bases separating them. Per germline, CDR1 SNHLY and CDR2 FYNNEI. The CDR3 runs 12 residues. The CDR3 DNA is TGTGCCACCGTGGGGGGCACCGGGGAGCTGTTTTTT. Amino acids: CATVGGTGELFF.

The chain has TRBV19 and TRBJ1-5, with 7 nucleotides matching TRBD1. CDR1 is LNHDA, CDR2 SQIVND, per germline (reference sequence). The CDR3 spans 14 residues. V lost 2 bases, J lost 7 bases, and 5 bases stayed unmatched. CDR3 amino acids: CASSITGAGQPQHF. The CDR3 nucleotides read TGTGCCAGTAGTATAACAGGGGCCGGACAGCCCCAGCATTTT. The complete variable domain, with remaining parts taken from reference TRBV19 and TRBJ1-5, reads DGGITQSPKYLFRKEGQNVTLSCEQNLNHDAMYWYRQDPGQGLRLIYYSQIVNDFQKGDIAEGYSVSREKKESFPLTVTSAQKNPTAFYLCASSITGAGQPQHFGDGTRLSIL.

CDR3: CASSLVDSMNTEAFF. The CDR3 bases are TGTGCCAGCAGCTTGGTGGACAGTATGAACACTGAAGCTTTCTTT. The chain combines TRBV5-8 with TRBJ1-1; a possible D gene is TRBD1 (6 bases). This CDR3 region has 15 residues. V was trimmed by 0 bases and J by 0 bases, leaving 9 bases between them. Germline CDR1 reads SGHTS; CDR2 reads YDEGEE.

The V call is TRBV5-4, the J call TRBJ1-1, with no clear D. The CDR3 has 12 residues. CDR1 is SGHNT and CDR2 is YYREEE in the germline V gene (reference sequence). Trimming took off 2 bases at V and 3 bases at J, with 5 bases between the two ends. The CDR3 loop reads CASSFGDTEAFF. The DNA of the CDR3 is TGTGCCAGCAGCTTCGGGGACACTGAAGCTTTCTTT.

The genes are TRBV4-1 and TRBJ1-2, with unresolved D. Germline V lookup: CDR1 MGHRA, CDR2 YSYEKL. V lost 2 bases and J lost 2, with 12 bases in between. CDR3 length equals 15 residues. The CDR3: CASSQSPAENYGYTF. DNA of the CDR3: TGCGCCAGCAGCCAATCCCCGGCGGAGAACTATGGCTACACCTTC.

CDR3 DNA: TGTGCCAGCAGTTACGGGCTCCAGGGATACGAGCAGTTCTTC. It codes for CASSYGLQGYEQFF. V is TRBV6-6 and J is TRBJ2-1; D is perhaps TRBD1 (5 bases). Looked up from germline, CDR1 is MNHNY and CDR2 is SVGAGI (reference sequence). V was trimmed by 2 bases and J by 10 bases, leaving 15 bases between them. The CDR3 contains 14 residues.

This chain links TRBV30 with TRBJ1-2; 11 nucleotides align to TRBD1. J was trimmed by 5 bases and V by 3 bases; bases with no gene match: 2. CDR1 is GTSNPN and CDR2 is SVGIG in the germline V gene (reference sequence). This CDR3 is 13 amino acids long. The CDR3: CAWRGQGDYGYTF. Here the CDR3 DNA reads TGTGCCTGGAGGGGACAGGGGGATTATGGCTACACCTTC.

The chain combines TRBV27 with TRBJ2-7; TRBD2 aligns across 8 bases. V was pared by 0 bases and J by 1 base, with 5 bases of the junction left unmatched. Germline assignment: CDR1 MNHEY and CDR2 SMNVEV (reference sequence). The CDR3 totals 16 residues. The CDR3 DNA reads TGTGCCAGCAGTTTATCCCGGGGGGGGAGATCCTACGAGCAGTACTTC. This sequence encodes CASSLSRGGRSYEQYF.

The genes are TRBV6-6 and TRBJ2-6; the match to TRBD1 covers 7 bases. The germline V gene encodes CDR1 MNHNY and CDR2 SVGAGI (reference sequence). Losses at the gene ends were 6 bases for V and 2 bases for J; bases not matched to a gene: 4. The CDR3 extends over 15 amino acids. CDR3 sequence (DNA): TGTGCCAGCAGGATAACAGGGGCTGGGGCCAACGTCCTGACTTTC. Encoded protein: CASRITGAGANVLTF.

The rearrangement joins TRBV19 to TRBJ1-2, with D possibly being TRBD1 (5 bases). V lost 2 bases, J lost 7 bases, and 8 bases lay in between. Germline V gene sequence: CDR1 LNHDA, CDR2 SQIVND (reference sequence). The CDR3 consists of 12 residues. The CDR3, as DNA: TGTGCCAGTAGTATACAGGGCACTGGCTACACCTTC. This sequence encodes CASSIQGTGYTF.

The rearrangement joins TRBV5-1 to TRBJ1-2; no firm D call. Germline CDR1 and CDR2: SGHRS and YFSETQ. V was trimmed by 0 bases and J by 8 bases, leaving 11 bases between them. This CDR3 has 13 residues. CDR3: CASSLGRGMGYTF. DNA of the CDR3: TGCGCCAGCAGCTTGGGGCGGGGAATGGGCTACACCTTC.

This chain joins TRBV7-8 and TRBJ1-1; 7 bases are a match to TRBD1. Germline-derived CDR1 and CDR2 are SGHVS and FQNEAQ. Unmatched junction bases numbered 7, after V lost 6 bases and J lost 0 bases. This CDR3 comprises 15 residues. CDR3 sequence (DNA): TGTGCCAGCAGAAGTGACAGGGACATGAACACTGAAGCTTTCTTT. Protein sequence: CASRSDRDMNTEAFF.

This clone was counted between two and nine times. The J gene is TRBJ1-3, the V gene TRBV4-1, with 7 bases aligning to TRBD1. The CDR3 runs 15 residues. J lost 6 bases, V lost 1 base, and 6 bases had no gene match. Germline V gene lookup returns CDR1 MGHRA and CDR2 YSYEKL. The CDR3 DNA sequence: TGCGCCAGCAGCCAAGTTCGGACAGGCGTAAACACCATATATTTT. It yields the protein CASSQVRTGVNTIYF.

The V call is TRBV9, the J call TRBJ2-1, with 8 positions matching TRBD2. The ends lost 6 bases at V and 9 bases at J; junction bases unmatched: 5. CDR1 is SGDLS, CDR2 YYNGEE, per germline. The CDR3 spans 12 residues. The CDR3: CASTGGKGEQFF. CDR3 bases: TGTGCCAGCACGGGGGGGAAGGGTGAGCAGTTCTTC.

The CDR3: CASSGNGGEKLFF. In DNA, the CDR3 is TGTGCCAGCAGCGGCAATGGAGGCGAAAAACTGTTTTTT. The gene calls are TRBV5-4 and TRBJ1-4; D unclear. The V gene lost 4 bases and the J gene lost 8 bases, with 12 bases spanning the gap. Germline-derived CDR1 and CDR2 are SGHNT and YYREEE (reference sequence). This CDR3 spans 13 amino acids.

The CDR3 DNA reads TGTGCCAGCAGCTGGGGGGGGGTCCGCCAAGAGACCCAGTACTTC. It translates to CASSWGGVRQETQYF. The genes are TRBV7-9 and TRBJ2-5, with 7 bases identical to TRBD2. CDR3 length: 15 residues. Germline CDR1 and CDR2: SEHNR and FQNEAQ (reference sequence). The V and J ends lost 4 bases and 1 base, in that order; junction bases with no gene match: 6.

The chain links TRBV5-1 to TRBJ1-1; TRBD1 matches at 8 bases. CDR1 and CDR2 (germline): SGHRS, YFSETQ. The CDR3 loop spans 15 amino acids. Trimming at V came to 2 bases and at J to 4 bases, leaving 7 bases not matched to a gene. CDR3 protein: CASSFQGARSTEAFF. CDR3 DNA: TGCGCCAGCAGCTTCCAGGGGGCGCGATCCACTGAAGCTTTCTTT. Full variable domain (remainder filled in from reference TRBV5-1 and TRBJ1-1): KAGVTQTPRYLIKTRGQQVTLSCSPISGHRSVSWYQQTPGQGLQFLFEYFSETQRNKGNFPGRFSGRQFSNSRSEMNVSTLELGDSALYLCASSFQGARSTEAFFGQGTRLTVV.

This clone was detected once. The CDR3 sequence: CSVQGIYTEAFF. CDR3 DNA: TGCAGCGTACAGGGGATTTACACTGAAGCTTTCTTT. The genes are TRBV29-1 and TRBJ1-1, with 7 positions matching TRBD1. This CDR3 contains 12 residues. V lost 6 bases, J lost 3 bases, and 4 bases stayed unmatched. Per the germline V gene, CDR1 is SQVTM and CDR2 is ANQGSEA.

The chain has TRBV6-1 and TRBJ2-3, with 8 bases lining up with TRBD2. V trimming: 2 bases; J trimming: 6 bases; junction bases outside the gene matches: 7. Germline V lookup: CDR1 MNHNS, CDR2 SASEGT. The CDR3 runs 15 residues. Written as DNA, the CDR3 is TGTGCCAGCAGTGAATCAGCGGGGGCAAGGGATACGCAGTATTTT. Protein sequence: CASSESAGARDTQYF.

The rearrangement links TRBV6-1 to TRBJ2-7; tentatively, D is TRBD1 (6 bases). The V end was cut by 2 bases, the J end by 2 bases, with 13 bases between. This CDR3 contains 15 residues. Germline CDR1 reads MNHNS; CDR2 reads SASEGT. Written as DNA, the CDR3 is TGTGCCAGCAGTGAAAGGGGGACGGTTCCCTACGAGCAGTACTTC. It specifies CASSERGTVPYEQYF.

The rearrangement uses TRBV6-1 and TRBJ2-7; a weak D match, TRBD2 (6 bases). The CDR3 is 10 residues long. Trimming left V 11 bases short and J 3 bases short, with 8 bases between. CDR1 is MNHNS, CDR2 SASEGT, per germline. CDR3 bases: TGTGCCGGGGGGAACTACGAGCAGTACTTC. Translation gives CAGGNYEQYF.

The chain joins TRBV7-9 to TRBJ2-5, with TRBD2 as a possible D gene (5 bases). The CDR3 consists of 11 residues. Trimming cost V 8 bases and J 5 bases, with 9 bases left between them. CDR1 and CDR2 from the germline V gene are SEHNR and FQNEAQ (reference sequence). The CDR3 region is CASEGGETQYF. The CDR3 DNA reads TGTGCCAGCGAGGGTGGCGAGACCCAGTACTTC.